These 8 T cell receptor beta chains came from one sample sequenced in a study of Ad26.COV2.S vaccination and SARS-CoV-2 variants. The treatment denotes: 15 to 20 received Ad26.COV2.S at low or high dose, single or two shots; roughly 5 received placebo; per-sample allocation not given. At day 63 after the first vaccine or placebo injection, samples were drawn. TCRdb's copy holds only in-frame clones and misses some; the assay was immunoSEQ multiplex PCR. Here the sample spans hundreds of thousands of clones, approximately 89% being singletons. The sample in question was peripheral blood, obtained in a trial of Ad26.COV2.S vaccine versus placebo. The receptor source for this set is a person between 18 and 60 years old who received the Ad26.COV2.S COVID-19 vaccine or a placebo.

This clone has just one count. The CDR3 DNA reads TGTGCCAGCAGTGACAGGAACTATGGCTACACCTTC. Residues: CASSDRNYGYTF. The chain couples TRBV12-3 or TRBV12-4 to TRBJ1-2, with D maybe TRBD1 (6 bases). The V end lost 5 bases, the J end lost 2 bases, and 6 bases lay between the germline ends. This CDR3 comprises 12 residues.

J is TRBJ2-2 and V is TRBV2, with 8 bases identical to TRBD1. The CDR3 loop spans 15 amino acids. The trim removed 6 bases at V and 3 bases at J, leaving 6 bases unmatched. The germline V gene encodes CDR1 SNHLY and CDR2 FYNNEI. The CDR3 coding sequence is TGTGCCAGCAGGCGGAACAGGGGGGACACCGGGGAGCTGTTTTTT. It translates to CASRRNRGDTGELFF.

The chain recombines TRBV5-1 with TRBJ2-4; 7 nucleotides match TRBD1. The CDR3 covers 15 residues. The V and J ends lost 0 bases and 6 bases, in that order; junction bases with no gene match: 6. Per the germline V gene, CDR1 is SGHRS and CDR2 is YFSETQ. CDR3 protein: CASSLVGTARNIQYF. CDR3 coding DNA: TGCGCCAGCAGCTTGGTTGGGACAGCAAGAAACATTCAGTACTTC.

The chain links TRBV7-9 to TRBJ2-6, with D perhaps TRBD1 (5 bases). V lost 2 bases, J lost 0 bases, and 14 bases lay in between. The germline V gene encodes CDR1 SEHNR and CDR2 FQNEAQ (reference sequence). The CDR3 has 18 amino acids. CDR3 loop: CASSLRRQGGSGANVLTF. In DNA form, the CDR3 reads TGTGCCAGCAGCTTAAGGCGGCAGGGTGGCTCTGGGGCCAACGTCCTGACTTTC.

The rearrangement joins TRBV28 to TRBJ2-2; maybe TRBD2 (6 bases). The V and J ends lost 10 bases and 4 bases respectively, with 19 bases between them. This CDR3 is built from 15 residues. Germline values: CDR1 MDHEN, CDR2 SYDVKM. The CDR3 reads CATQPSPGGTGELFF. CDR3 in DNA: TGTGCCACCCAACCGTCGCCCGGGGGCACCGGGGAGCTGTTTTTT.

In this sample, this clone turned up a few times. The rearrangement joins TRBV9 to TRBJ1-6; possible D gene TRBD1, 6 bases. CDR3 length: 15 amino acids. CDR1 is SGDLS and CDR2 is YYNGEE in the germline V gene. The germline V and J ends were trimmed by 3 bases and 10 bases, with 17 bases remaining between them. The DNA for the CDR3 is TGTGCCAGCAGCGCAGGGGCGGGGGGTAGCTCACCCCTCCACTTT. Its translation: CASSAGAGGSSPLHF.

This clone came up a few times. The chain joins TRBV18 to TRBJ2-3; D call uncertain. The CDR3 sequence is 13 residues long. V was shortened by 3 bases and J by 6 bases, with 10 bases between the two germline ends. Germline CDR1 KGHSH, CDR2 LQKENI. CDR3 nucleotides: TGTGCCAGCTCACCCGAAGATTTGGATACGCAGTATTTT. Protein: CASSPEDLDTQYF.

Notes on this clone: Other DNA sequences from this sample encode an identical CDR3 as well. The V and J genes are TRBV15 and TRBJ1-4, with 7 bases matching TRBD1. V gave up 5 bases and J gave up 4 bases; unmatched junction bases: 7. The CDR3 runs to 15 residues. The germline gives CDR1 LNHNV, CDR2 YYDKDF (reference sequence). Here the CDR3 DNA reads TGTGCCACCAGCCGTCGGCAGGGGGGTAATGAAAAACTGTTTTTT. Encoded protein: CATSRRQGGNEKLFF.